The 25 T cell receptor beta chains reported below all come from one sample, sequenced in a study of blood T cell repertoires in COVID-19. The protocol was immunoSEQ multiplex PCR, while the TCRdb copy is restricted to in-frame clones and leaves out a portion. The sample lists some 270,000 clones, about 91% seen once, with about 3% in the top ten. The source material was PBMCs or T cells enriched from blood (not recorded which). Receptors originate from a man aged 40-49 years who had been exposed to COVID-19.

The CDR3 DNA reads as TGTGCCAGCAGTTACTCGGGCCTAGCGGACTCCTACGAGCAGTACTTC. It is translated as CASSYSGLADSYEQYF. The V gene is TRBV6-5, the J gene TRBJ2-7, with 7 nucleotides matching TRBD2. J was trimmed by 0 bases and V by 0 bases; bases with no gene match: 5. This CDR3 is 16 amino acids long. The germline V gene has CDR1 MNHEY and CDR2 SVGAGI.

V is TRBV5-5 and J is TRBJ2-5, with a weak D call TRBD2 (5 bases). CDR1 SGHKS and CDR2 YYEKEE come from the germline V gene (reference sequence). The germline V and J ends were trimmed by 4 bases and 1 base, with 11 bases remaining between them. CDR3 length equals 14 residues. The CDR3: CASSKDWGQETQYF. CDR3 bases: TGTGCCAGCAGCAAGGACTGGGGCCAAGAGACCCAGTACTTC.

The chain links TRBV19 to TRBJ2-7, with D maybe TRBD2 (5 bases). CDR1 LNHDA and CDR2 SQIVND come from the germline V gene (reference sequence). The CDR3 is 14 residues long. V was clipped by 2 bases and J by 0 bases, with 8 bases between them. CDR3: CASSIRGFSYEQYF. CDR3 nucleotide sequence: TGTGCCAGTAGTATACGGGGATTCTCCTACGAGCAGTACTTC.

The chain joins TRBV4-1 to TRBJ2-3, with TRBD1 matching over 7 bases. V lost 2 bases, J lost 4 bases, and 6 bases stayed unmatched. CDR3 length: 15 residues. CDR1 MGHRA and CDR2 YSYEKL come from the germline V gene. The CDR3, as DNA: TGCGCCAGCAGCCAACAAACAGGGGTTTCAGATACGCAGTATTTT. Amino acids: CASSQQTGVSDTQYF.

This chain uses TRBV14 with TRBJ1-1, with D perhaps matching TRBD1 (5 bases). The CDR3 consists of 14 residues. V was cut by 0 bases and J by 6 bases, with 11 bases left in between. In germline, CDR1 is SGHDN, CDR2 FVKESK. The DNA for the CDR3 is TGTGCCAGCAGCCAAGATATTGCGGGGGCTGAAGCTTTCTTT. This encodes CASSQDIAGAEAFF.

The genes are TRBV6-5 and TRBJ2-1; no clear D gene. Per the germline V gene, CDR1 is MNHEY and CDR2 is SVGAGI. The CDR3 loop spans 15 amino acids. V was trimmed by 5 bases and J by 0 bases, leaving 11 bases between them. Written as DNA, the CDR3 is TGTGCCAGCAGTCCACTAAGAAGCTCCTACAATGAGCAGTTCTTC. This gives the protein CASSPLRSSYNEQFF.

The CDR3: CAISESVGLAGGPETQYF. CDR3 bases: TGTGCCATCAGTGAGTCCGTCGGGCTAGCGGGAGGGCCAGAGACCCAGTACTTC. The chain carries TRBV10-3 and TRBJ2-5; TRBD2 aligns across 12 bases. The CDR3 spans 18 residues. Germline CDR1 reads ENHRY; CDR2 reads SYGVKD. V trimming: 0 bases; J trimming: 4 bases; junction bases outside the gene matches: 9.

The chain is built from TRBV6-5 and TRBJ2-2, with 8 bases fitting TRBD1. This CDR3 comprises 16 residues. Germline V gives CDR1 MNHEY, CDR2 SVGAGI. After removal of 2 bases from V and 4 bases from J, the junction contained 6 bases not matched to a gene. CDR3 amino acids: CASSYGQGILTGELFF. In DNA, the CDR3 is TGTGCCAGCAGTTACGGACAGGGAATCCTCACCGGGGAGCTGTTTTTT.

The V call is TRBV5-1, the J call TRBJ2-3, with 9 bases fitting TRBD1. The CDR3 totals 15 residues. V shed 2 bases and J 5 bases; nucleotides not matched to a gene: 6. Germline V lookup: CDR1 SGHRS, CDR2 YFSETQ. CDR3 sequence reads: CASSFRTGVGDTQYF. CDR3 nucleotides: TGCGCCAGCAGCTTCCGGACAGGGGTCGGAGATACGCAGTATTTT. The whole variable domain, filled in from reference TRBV5-1 and TRBJ2-3, reads KAGVTQTPRYLIKTRGQQVTLSCSPISGHRSVSWYQQTPGQGLQFLFEYFSETQRNKGNFPGRFSGRQFSNSRSEMNVSTLELGDSALYLCASSFRTGVGDTQYFGPGTRLTVL.

The rearrangement joins TRBV6-6 to TRBJ1-1; 8 bases map to TRBD1. CDR1 MNHNY and CDR2 SVGAGI come from the germline V gene (reference sequence). The V gene end was trimmed by 5 bases and the J gene end by 4 bases; junction bases not matched to a gene: 12. The CDR3 has 16 amino acids. The CDR3 here is CASSPYGGQGATEAFF. The CDR3 bases are TGTGCCAGCAGTCCCTACGGGGGCCAGGGGGCCACTGAAGCTTTCTTT.

To note about this clone: Other nucleotide sequences from this sample produce the same CDR3. This chain links TRBV19 with TRBJ1-3; D might be TRBD1 (5 bases). V was trimmed by 3 bases and J by 3 bases, leaving 9 bases between them. The CDR3 consists of 14 residues. CDR1 and CDR2 from the germline V gene are LNHDA and SQIVND (reference sequence). The CDR3 region is CASSITGFGNTIYF. CDR3 nucleotides: TGTGCCAGTAGTATTACAGGATTTGGAAACACCATATATTTT.

V usage is TRBV15 and J usage is TRBJ2-5; tentatively, D is TRBD1 (6 bases). With 0 bases removed from V and 4 bases from J, the gap between germline ends came to 9 bases. Germline V gives CDR1 LNHNV, CDR2 YYDKDF (reference sequence). The CDR3 is 14 amino acids. The CDR3 loop is CATSRESRGETQYF. Here the CDR3 DNA reads TGTGCCACCAGCAGAGAATCCAGGGGAGAGACCCAGTACTTC.

The chain combines TRBV5-5 with TRBJ2-7; 9 bases match TRBD1. This CDR3 contains 14 residues. The ends lost 7 bases at V and 2 bases at J; junction bases unmatched: 7. The germline V gene encodes CDR1 SGHKS and CDR2 YYEKEE (reference sequence). The CDR3 DNA reads as TGTGCCAGCGGCTCGGGACAGGGACCCTACGAGCAGTACTTC. Protein: CASGSGQGPYEQYF.

The V gene is TRBV27, the J gene TRBJ1-1; 8 bases map to TRBD1. This CDR3 has 14 amino acids. Germline V gene data show CDR1 as MNHEY and CDR2 as SMNVEV (reference sequence). V lost 8 bases, J lost 1 base, and 6 bases stayed unmatched. CDR3 in amino acids: CASSAGGANTEAFF. CDR3 nucleotides: TGTGCCAGCTCAGCAGGGGGCGCGAACACTGAAGCTTTCTTT.

A single count supports this clone. CDR3 nucleotide sequence: TGTGCCAGCAGCTCAAGACAGGGTGGGACCTACGAGCAGTACTTC. This encodes CASSSRQGGTYEQYF. This chain links TRBV5-4 with TRBJ2-7; 7 nucleotides agree with TRBD1. This CDR3 is built from 15 residues. V gave up 3 bases and J gave up 2 bases; unmatched junction bases: 8. Germline V gives CDR1 SGHNT, CDR2 YYREEE (reference sequence).

The chain couples TRBV9 to TRBJ2-2; 9 nucleotides agree with TRBD1. Germline trimming cut 4 bases from V and 13 bases from J; bases unmatched to any gene: 20. Per the germline V gene, CDR1 is SGDLS and CDR2 is YYNGEE. The CDR3 runs to 17 residues. The CDR3 nucleotides are TGTGCCAGCAGCCCCATAGGGGGGGGACAGGGTTCTGTGGGGCTGTTTTTT. The encoded protein is CASSPIGGGQGSVGLFF.

The chain combines TRBV5-1 with TRBJ1-1; no definite D call. The CDR3 sequence is 15 residues long. With 0 bases removed from V and 0 bases from J, the gap between germline ends came to 9 bases. Per germline, CDR1 SGHRS and CDR2 YFSETQ. The DNA of the CDR3 is TGCGCCAGCAGCTTGGAACTCTTCGTGAACACTGAAGCTTTCTTT. Translated, it gives CASSLELFVNTEAFF.

The rearrangement links TRBV5-8 to TRBJ1-2; D unresolved. From germline, CDR1 is SGHTS and CDR2 YDEGEE. This CDR3 has 13 amino acids. Trimming removed 2 bases from V and 8 bases from J, with 13 bases in between. CDR3 residues: CASSFANREGYTF. The CDR3 DNA is TGTGCCAGCAGCTTTGCCAACCGGGAGGGCTACACCTTC.

The rearrangement links TRBV10-3 to TRBJ2-5; D may be TRBD1 (6 bases). V lost 0 bases and J 5 bases, leaving 16 bases between the germline ends. CDR1 ENHRY and CDR2 SYGVKD come from the germline V gene. This CDR3 is built from 16 residues. This CDR3 is CAISESTFTGMETQYF. The CDR3 DNA is TGTGCCATCAGTGAGTCAACCTTTACAGGGATGGAGACCCAGTACTTC.

V and J are TRBV12-5 and TRBJ2-3; 7 bases line up with TRBD1. Germline CDR1 and CDR2: LGHNT and FRNRAP. The CDR3 has 15 residues. V dropped 4 bases and J dropped 4; count of bases not matched to a gene: 8. This CDR3 is CASGWNRGEPDTQYF. The DNA for the CDR3 is TGTGCTAGTGGTTGGAACAGGGGTGAGCCAGATACGCAGTATTTT.

CDR3 nucleotide sequence: TGTGCCAGCAGCGTGGAACAGGGGGCCTACGAGCAGTACTTC. This encodes CASSVEQGAYEQYF. The chain recombines TRBV9 with TRBJ2-7, with 8 bases that match TRBD1. Germline V CDR1 and CDR2: SGDLS, YYNGEE. The junction had 3 bases not matched to a gene; V was cut back by 2 bases and J by 2 bases. The CDR3 covers 14 residues.

This clone was recorded once. The V and J genes are TRBV5-4 and TRBJ2-7; 9 nucleotides match TRBD1. With 1 base clipped from V and 7 bases from J, the junction kept 12 bases outside the gene matches. Germline CDR1 and CDR2: SGHNT and YYREEE (reference sequence). CDR3 length: 16 amino acids. This CDR3 is CASSLLVGQGNDEQYF. The CDR3 DNA sequence: TGTGCCAGCAGCTTGTTAGTAGGACAGGGGAACGATGAGCAGTACTTC.

The J gene is TRBJ1-5, the V gene TRBV24-1, with 9 bases that match TRBD1. CDR1 is KGHDR, CDR2 SFDVKD, per germline. V lost 10 bases to trimming and J lost 1 base; unmatched junction nucleotides: 1. CDR3 size: 13 residues. In DNA form, the CDR3 reads TGTGCCACGGGACAGGGAAGCAATCAGCCCCAGCATTTT. It yields the protein CATGQGSNQPQHF.

The V call is TRBV7-6, the J call TRBJ2-7, with D possibly being TRBD1 (6 bases). Germline CDR1 and CDR2: SGHVS and FNYEAQ. Between the trimmed V and J ends, which lost 5 bases and 1 base, there was a span of 15 bases. CDR3 size: 15 residues. The DNA for the CDR3 is TGTGCCAGCAGCCCAGGCGCAGGGGAATCCTACGAGCAGTACTTC. This translates into CASSPGAGESYEQYF.

The chain uses TRBV18 and TRBJ2-7; the match to TRBD1 covers 7 bases. V was pared by 6 bases and J by 2 bases, with 10 bases of the junction left unmatched. Germline lookup yields CDR1 KGHSH and CDR2 LQKENI. CDR3 size: 15 residues. The CDR3 loop reads CASSLVDRRTYEQYF. CDR3 nucleotides: TGTGCCAGCTCGCTCGTGGACAGGCGGACCTACGAGCAGTACTTC.